This T cell receptor beta chain was identified in a study of T cell responses to AZD1222 COVID-19 vaccine. Data came from immunoSEQ multiplex PCR; TCRdb stores just in-frame clones and leaves some out. The sample includes 200,000 or so clones, about 92% of them seen just once. Study-level points and caveats: Baseline seropositivity characterized only six AZD1222 recipients. Donor demographics were predominantly white British with a female majority; clonal diversity may be underestimated.

On this clone: Its antigen is not identified.

V gave up 4 bases and J gave up 2 bases, with 8 bases separating them. The CDR3 runs 13 residues. Germline V gene data show CDR1 as SEHNR and CDR2 as FQNEAQ (reference sequence). This specimen was peripheral blood, taken on day 0 of AZD1222 vaccination. The sequence was collected from an adult in good health. The chain employs TRBV7-9 and TRBJ2-5; perhaps TRBD2 as D (6 bases). The CDR3 DNA reads as TGTGCCAGCAGCTCACGGGGGCAAGAGACCCAGTACTTC. This sequence encodes CASSSRGQETQYF.